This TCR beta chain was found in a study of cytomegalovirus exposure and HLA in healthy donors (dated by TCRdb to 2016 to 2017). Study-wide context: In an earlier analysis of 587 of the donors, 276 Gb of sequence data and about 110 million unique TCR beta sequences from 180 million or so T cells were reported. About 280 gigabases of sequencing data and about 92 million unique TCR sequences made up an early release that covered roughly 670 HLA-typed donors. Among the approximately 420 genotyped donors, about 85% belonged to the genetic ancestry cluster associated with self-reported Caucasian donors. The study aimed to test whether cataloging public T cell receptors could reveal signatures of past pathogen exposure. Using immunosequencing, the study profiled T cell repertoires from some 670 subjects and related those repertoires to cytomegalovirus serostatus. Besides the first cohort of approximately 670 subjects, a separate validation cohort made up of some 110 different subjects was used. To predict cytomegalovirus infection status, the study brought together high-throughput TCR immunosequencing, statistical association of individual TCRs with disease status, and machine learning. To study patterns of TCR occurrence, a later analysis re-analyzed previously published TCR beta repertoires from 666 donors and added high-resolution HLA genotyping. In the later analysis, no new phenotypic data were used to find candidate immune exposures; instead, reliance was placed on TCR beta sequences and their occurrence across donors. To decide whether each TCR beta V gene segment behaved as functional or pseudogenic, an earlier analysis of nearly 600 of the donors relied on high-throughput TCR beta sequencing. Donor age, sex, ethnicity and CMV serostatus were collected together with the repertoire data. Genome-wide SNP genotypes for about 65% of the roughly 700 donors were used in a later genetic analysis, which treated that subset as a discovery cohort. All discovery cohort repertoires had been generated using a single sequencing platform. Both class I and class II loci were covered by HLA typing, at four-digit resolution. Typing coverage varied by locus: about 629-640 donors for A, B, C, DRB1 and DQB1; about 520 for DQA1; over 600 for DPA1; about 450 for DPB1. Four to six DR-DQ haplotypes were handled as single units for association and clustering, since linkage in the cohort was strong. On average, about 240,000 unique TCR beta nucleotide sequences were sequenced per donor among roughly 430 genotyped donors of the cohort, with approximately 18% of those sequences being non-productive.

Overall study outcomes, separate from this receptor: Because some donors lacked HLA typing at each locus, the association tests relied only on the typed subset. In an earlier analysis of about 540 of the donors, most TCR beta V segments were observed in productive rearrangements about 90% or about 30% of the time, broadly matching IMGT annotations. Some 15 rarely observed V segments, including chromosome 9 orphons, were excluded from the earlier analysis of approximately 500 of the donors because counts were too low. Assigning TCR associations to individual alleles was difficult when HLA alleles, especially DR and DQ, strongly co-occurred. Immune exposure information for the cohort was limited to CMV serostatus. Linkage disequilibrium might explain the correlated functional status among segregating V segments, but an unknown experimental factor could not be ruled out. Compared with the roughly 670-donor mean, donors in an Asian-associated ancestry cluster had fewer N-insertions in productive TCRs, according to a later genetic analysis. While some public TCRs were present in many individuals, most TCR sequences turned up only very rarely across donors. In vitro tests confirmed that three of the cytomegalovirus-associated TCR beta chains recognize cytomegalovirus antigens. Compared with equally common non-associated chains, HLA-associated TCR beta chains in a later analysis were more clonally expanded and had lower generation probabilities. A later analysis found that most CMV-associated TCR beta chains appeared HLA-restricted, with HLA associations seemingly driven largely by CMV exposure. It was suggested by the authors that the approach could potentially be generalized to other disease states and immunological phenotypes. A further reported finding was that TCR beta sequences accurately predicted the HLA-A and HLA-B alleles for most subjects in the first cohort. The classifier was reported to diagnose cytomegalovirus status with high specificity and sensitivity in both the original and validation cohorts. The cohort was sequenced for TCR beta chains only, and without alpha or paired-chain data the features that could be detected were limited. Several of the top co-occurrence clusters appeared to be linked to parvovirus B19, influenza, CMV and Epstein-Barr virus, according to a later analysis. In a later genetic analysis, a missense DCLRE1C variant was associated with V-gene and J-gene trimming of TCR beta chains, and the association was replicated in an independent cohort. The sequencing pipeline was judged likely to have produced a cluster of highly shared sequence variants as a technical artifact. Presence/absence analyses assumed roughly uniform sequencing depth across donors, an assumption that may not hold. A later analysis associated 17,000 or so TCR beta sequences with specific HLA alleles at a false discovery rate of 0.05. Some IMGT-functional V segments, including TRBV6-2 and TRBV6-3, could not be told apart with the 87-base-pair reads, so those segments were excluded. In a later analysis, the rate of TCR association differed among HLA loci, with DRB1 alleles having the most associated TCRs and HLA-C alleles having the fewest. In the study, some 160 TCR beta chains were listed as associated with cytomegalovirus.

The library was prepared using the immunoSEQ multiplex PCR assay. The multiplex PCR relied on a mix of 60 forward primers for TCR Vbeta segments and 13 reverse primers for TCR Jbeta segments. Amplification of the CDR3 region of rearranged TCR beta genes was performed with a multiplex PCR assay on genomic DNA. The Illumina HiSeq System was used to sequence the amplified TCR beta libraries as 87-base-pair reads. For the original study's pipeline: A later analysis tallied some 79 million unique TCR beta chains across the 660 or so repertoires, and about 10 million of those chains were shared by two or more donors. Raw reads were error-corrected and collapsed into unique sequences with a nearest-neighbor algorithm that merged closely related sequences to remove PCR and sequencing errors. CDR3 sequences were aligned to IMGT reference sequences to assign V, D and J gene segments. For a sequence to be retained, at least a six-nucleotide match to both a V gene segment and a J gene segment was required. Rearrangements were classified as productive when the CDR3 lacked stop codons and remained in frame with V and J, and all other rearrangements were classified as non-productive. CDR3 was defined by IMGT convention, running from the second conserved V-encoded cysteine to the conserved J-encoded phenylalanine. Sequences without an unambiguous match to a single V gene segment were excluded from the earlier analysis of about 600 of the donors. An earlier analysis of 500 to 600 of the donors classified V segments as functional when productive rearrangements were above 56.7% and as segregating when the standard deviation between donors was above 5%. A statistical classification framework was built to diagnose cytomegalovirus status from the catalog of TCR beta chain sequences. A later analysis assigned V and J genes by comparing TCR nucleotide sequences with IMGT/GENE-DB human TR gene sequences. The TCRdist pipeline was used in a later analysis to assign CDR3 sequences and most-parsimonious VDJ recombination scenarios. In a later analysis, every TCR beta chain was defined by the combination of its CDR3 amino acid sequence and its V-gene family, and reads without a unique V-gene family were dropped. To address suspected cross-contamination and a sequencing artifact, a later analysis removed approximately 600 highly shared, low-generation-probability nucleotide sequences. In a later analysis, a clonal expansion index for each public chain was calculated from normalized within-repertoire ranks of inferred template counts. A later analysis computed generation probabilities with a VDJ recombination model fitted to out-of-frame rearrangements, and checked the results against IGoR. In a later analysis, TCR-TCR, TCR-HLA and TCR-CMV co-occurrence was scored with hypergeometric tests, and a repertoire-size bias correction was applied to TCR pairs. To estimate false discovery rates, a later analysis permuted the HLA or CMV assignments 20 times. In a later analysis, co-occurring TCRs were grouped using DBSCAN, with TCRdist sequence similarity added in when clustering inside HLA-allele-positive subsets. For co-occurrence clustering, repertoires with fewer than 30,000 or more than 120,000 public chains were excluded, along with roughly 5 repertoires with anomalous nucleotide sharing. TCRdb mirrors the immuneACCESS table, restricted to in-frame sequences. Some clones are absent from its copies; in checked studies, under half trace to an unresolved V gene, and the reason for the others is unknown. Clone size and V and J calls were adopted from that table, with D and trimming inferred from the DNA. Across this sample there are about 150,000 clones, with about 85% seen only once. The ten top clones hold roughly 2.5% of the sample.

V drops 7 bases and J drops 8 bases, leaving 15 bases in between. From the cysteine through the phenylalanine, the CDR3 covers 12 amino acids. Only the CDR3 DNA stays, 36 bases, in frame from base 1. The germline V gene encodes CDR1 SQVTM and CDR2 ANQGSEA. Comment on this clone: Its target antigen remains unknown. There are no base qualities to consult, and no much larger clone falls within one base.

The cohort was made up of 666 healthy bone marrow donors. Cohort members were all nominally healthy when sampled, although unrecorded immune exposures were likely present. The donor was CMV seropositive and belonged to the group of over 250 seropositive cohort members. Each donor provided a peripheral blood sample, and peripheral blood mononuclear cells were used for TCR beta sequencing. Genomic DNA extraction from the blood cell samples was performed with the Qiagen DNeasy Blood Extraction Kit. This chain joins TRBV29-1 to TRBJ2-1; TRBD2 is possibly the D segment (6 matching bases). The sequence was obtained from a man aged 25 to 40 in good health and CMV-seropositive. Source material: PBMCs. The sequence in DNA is TGCAGCGCGGGGCTAGCGACGGATGAGCAGTTCTTC. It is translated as CSAGLATDEQFF.